This T cell receptor (beta chain) was sequenced for a study of blood T cell repertoires in COVID-19. Study background: COVID-19 samples collected from the United States, Italy and Spain covered acute and convalescent phases. From T cells, B-cell-depleted T cells, or PBMCs came the material, which was cDNA or gDNA.

V lost 4 bases to trimming and J lost 0 bases, with 12 bases between them. The germline V gene has CDR1 MDHEN and CDR2 SYDVKM. This CDR3 has 15 amino acids. In the original processing: Cell counts per sample came from amplifying reference gene primers. The method was immunoSEQ multiplex PCR; TCRdb's version includes in-frame clones alone and lacks a portion of them. V and J calls and clone size follow that table, whereas D and trimming were derived from the DNA. The data hold 200,000 to 250,000 clones, with roughly 90% observed a single time. The genes are TRBV28 and TRBJ2-5; D possibly corresponds to TRBD1 (6 bases). This receptor was identified in a woman aged 60 to 75 with acute or convalescent COVID-19. Sequenced material: peripheral blood. The chain's CDR3 is CASSSAGADQETQYF. CDR3 bases: TGTGCCAGCAGTTCGGCAGGGGCTGACCAAGAGACCCAGTACTTC.